The T cell receptor beta chain under discussion was sequenced for a study of human T cells and chemical hapten exposure. In this sample, this clonotype turned up many times. MiXCR, run by TCRdb on the RACE reads, gives a single entry per CDR3 protein. The sample has around 80,000 distinct CDR3 sequences, more than 6.5% seen once. V lost 6 bases and J lost 5; bases outside the gene matches: 7. CDR1 MGHDK and CDR2 SYGVNS come from the germline V gene. CDR3 length equals 14 residues. Time point of the sample: patch test 2, 6 weeks after DPC sensitization. Regarding treatment: therapeutic diphenylcyclopropenone sensitization with weekly scalp DPC.

Sequencing used whole blood, obtained in connection with sensitization to the hapten diphenylcyclopropenone (DPC). The chain carries TRBV25-1 and TRBJ2-7, with 10 bases aligning to TRBD2. This sequence originates from a woman aged 25 to 45 with alopecia areata. Some clones in this sample may be carry-over from other donors' samples. CDR3 coding DNA: TGTGCCAGCAGGGCCCCGGGACTAGCGAACGAGCAGTACTTC. This translates into CASRAPGLANEQYF.